The clone carrying this TCR beta chain appeared a few times. Its target is unknown. These data belong to a study of PD-L1 blockade in urothelial cancer. Turning to the study itself: Prior exposure to chemotherapy in patients amounted to 0 to 3 regimens received. Analysis of blood occurred 3 weeks (second dose) and 6 weeks after treatment start.

Study-level points and caveats: Larger 3-week expansion of tumor-associated blood clones was seen in durable-benefit patients. Improved survival was predicted by pretreatment blood TCR clonality below the median.

TCRdb keeps only in-frame clones here, not all; method: immunoSEQ multiplex PCR. The sample has about 120,000 clones; more than 85% are singletons. Described time point: peripheral blood 6 weeks after treatment start. Per the germline V gene, CDR1 is SEHNR and CDR2 is FQNEAQ (reference sequence). Trimming shortened V by 5 bases and J by 2 bases, and 17 bases separated the two germline ends. CDR3 length: 16 amino acids. The source was PBMCs, collected around atezolizumab (anti-PD-L1) treatment. V gene TRBV7-9 combines with J gene TRBJ2-3; D may be TRBD2 (6 bases). The TCR was taken from a man aged 60-69 years with urothelial cancer. The CDR3 spells CASSPYRDSYTDTQYF. CDR3 bases: TGTGCCAGCAGCCCGTACCGGGACTCCTACACAGATACGCAGTATTTT.